The rows below give T cell receptor beta chains drawn from one sample of a study of blood T cells in healthy people across ages. TCRdb redid the calling of the 5' RACE reads with MiXCR, one entry per CDR3 protein. The sample yields about 1,600,000 distinct CDR3 sequences, roughly 45% seen once. The material sequenced was blood. These receptor sequences come from a woman aged 18-29 years in good health. Each CDR3 is given with its conserved first and last residue. Each record gives: clone size, V gene, J gene, CDR3 protein. Expanded clones are given a class, and other clones once, few, many or no size at all.

size: NA; V: TRBV12-3/TRBV12-4; J: TRBJ2-3; CDR3: CASSRGLRNGGTQYF
size: NA; V: TRBV7-9; J: TRBJ2-3; CDR3: CASSFASGGQDTQYF
size: NA; V: TRBV3-1; J: TRBJ1-2; CDR3: CASSQGAGAKYGYTF
size: NA; V: TRBV12-3/TRBV12-4; J: TRBJ1-2; CDR3: CASSLERGTYGYTF
size: NA; V: TRBV6-1; J: TRBJ2-1; CDR3: CASRTGPGTGGDRNEQFF
size: NA; V: TRBV10-3; J: NA; CDR3: CAISGVIDEQYF
size: NA; V: TRBV20-1; J: TRBJ2-1; CDR3: CSASSGGPRDNEQFF
size: few; V: TRBV7-9; J: TRBJ1-5; CDR3: CASSLGPATPGNQPQHF
size: NA; V: TRBV29-1; J: TRBJ1-1; CDR3: CSVRRGGGNTEAFF
size: NA; V: TRBV29-1; J: TRBJ1-1; CDR3: CSVDGRLMNTEAFF